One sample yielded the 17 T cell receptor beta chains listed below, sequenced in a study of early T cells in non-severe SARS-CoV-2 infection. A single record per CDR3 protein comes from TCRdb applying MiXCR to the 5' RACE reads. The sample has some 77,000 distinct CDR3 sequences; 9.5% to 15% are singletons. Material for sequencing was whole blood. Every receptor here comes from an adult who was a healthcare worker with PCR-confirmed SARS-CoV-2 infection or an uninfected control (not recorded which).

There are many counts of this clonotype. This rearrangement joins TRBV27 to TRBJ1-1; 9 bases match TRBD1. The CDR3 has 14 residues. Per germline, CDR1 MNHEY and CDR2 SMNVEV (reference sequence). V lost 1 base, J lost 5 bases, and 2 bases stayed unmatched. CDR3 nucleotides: TGTGCCAGCAGTTTATGGACAGGGGTTACTGAAGCTTTCTTT. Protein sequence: CASSLWTGVTEAFF.

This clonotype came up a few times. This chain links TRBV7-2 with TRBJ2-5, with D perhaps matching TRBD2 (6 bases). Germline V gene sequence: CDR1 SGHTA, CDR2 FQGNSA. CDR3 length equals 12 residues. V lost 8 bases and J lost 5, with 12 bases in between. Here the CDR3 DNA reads TGTGCCAGCGGAGGGGTGGTCGAGACCCAGTACTTC. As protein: CASGGVVETQYF.

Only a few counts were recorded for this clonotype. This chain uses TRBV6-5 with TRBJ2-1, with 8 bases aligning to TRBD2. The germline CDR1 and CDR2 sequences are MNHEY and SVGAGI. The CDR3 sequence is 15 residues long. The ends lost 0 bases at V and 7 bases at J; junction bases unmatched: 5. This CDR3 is CASSYSPGGENEQFF. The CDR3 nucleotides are TGTGCCAGCAGTTACTCTCCGGGAGGGGAAAATGAGCAGTTCTTC.

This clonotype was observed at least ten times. The CDR3 region is CASSPLSGGSYNEQFF. DNA of the CDR3: TGTGCCAGCAGCCCTTTATCTGGGGGCTCCTACAATGAGCAGTTCTTC. The chain links TRBV3-1 to TRBJ2-1; either TRBD1 or TRBD2 may fit D (5 bases each). V lost 4 bases to trimming and J lost 0 bases, with 13 bases between them. The CDR3 spans 16 residues. Germline CDR1 reads LGHDT; CDR2 reads YNNKEL (reference sequence).

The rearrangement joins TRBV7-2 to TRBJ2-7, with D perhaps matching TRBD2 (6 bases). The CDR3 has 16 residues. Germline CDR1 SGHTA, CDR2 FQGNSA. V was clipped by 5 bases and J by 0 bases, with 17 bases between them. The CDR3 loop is CASSRRGISDSYEQYF. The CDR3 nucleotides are TGTGCCAGCAGCCGGCGGGGTATCTCCGACTCCTACGAGCAGTACTTC.

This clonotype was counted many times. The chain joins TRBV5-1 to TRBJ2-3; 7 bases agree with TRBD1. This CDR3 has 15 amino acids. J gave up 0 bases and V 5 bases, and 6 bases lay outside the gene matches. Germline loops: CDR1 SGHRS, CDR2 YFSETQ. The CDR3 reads CASRPGGASTDTQYF. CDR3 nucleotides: TGCGCCAGCAGGCCAGGGGGTGCTAGCACAGATACGCAGTATTTT.

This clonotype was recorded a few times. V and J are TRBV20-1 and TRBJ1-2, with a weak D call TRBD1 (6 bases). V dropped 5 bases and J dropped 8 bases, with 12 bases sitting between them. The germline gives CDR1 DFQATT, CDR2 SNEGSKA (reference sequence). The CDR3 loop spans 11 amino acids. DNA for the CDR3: TGCAGTGCTTTTTCCAGGGGAGGCTACACCTTC. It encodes CSAFSRGGYTF.

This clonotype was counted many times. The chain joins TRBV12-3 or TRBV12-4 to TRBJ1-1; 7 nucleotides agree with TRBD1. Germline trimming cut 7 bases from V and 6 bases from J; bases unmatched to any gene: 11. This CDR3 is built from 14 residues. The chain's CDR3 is CASKRDSDSSEAFF. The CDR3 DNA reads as TGTGCCAGCAAGAGGGACAGTGACAGCTCTGAAGCTTTCTTT.

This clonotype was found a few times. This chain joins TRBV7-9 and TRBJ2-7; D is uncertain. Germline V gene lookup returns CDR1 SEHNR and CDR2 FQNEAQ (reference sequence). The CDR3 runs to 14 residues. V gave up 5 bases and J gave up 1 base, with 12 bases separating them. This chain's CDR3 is CASSRGRDSYEQYF. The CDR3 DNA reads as TGTGCCAGCAGCCGCGGCCGTGATTCCTACGAGCAGTACTTC. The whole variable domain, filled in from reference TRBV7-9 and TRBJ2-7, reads DTGVSQNPRHKITKRGQNVTFRCDPISEHNRLYWYRQTLGQGPEFLTYFQNEAQLEKSRLLSDRFSAERPKGSFSTLEIQRTEQGDSAMYLCASSRGRDSYEQYFGPGTRLTVT.

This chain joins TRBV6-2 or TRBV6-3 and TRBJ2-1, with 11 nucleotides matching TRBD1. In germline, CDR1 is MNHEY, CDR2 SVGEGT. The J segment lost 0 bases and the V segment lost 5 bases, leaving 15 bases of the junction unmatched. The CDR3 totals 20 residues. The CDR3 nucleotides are TGTGCCAGCAGTCACGCGCTCGGACAGGGGGCGCTGAGCTCCTACAATGAGCAGTTCTTC. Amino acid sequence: CASSHALGQGALSSYNEQFF.

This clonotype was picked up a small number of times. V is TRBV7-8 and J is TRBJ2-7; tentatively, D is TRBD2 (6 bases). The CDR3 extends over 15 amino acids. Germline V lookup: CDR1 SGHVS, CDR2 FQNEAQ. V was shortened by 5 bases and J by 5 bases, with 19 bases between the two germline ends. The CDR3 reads CASSPTAGRGNEQYF. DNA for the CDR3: TGTGCCAGCAGCCCTACCGCGGGTCGCGGGAACGAGCAGTACTTC.

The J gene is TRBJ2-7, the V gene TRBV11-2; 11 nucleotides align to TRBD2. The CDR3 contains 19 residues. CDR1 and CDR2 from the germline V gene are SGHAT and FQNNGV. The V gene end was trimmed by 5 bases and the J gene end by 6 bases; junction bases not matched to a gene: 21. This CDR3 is CASSPTGLAVLTRGTEQYF. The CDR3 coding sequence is TGTGCCAGCAGCCCTACGGGACTAGCGGTCCTAACGAGGGGTACCGAGCAGTACTTC.

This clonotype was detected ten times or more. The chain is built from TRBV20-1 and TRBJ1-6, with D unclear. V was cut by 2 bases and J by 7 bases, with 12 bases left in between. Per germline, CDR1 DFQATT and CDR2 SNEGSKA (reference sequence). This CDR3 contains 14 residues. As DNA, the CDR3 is TGCAGTGCTAGAAGACACCCCGAAAATTCACCCCTCCACTTT. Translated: CSARRHPENSPLHF.

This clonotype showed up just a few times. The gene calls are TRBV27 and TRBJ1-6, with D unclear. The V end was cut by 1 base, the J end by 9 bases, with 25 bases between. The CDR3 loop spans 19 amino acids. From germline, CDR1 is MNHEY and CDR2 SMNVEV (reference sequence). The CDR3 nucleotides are TGTGCCAGCAGTTTATTTTCCCACACTCGAGGGAATGGCATTTCACCCCTCCACTTT. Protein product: CASSLFSHTRGNGISPLHF.

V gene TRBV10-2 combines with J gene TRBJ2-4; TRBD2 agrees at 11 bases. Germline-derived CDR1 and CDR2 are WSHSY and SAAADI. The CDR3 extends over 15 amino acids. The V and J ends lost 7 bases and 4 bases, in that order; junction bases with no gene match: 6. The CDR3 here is CASTETSGTKNIQYF. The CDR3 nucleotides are TGCGCCAGCACCGAGACTAGCGGGACAAAAAACATTCAGTACTTC.

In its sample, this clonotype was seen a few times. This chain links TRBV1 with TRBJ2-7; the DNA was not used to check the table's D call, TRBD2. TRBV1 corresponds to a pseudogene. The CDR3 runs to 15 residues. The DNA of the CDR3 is TGCACCAGCAGCCCAAGGGCGGGAGGACACTACGAGCAGTACTTC. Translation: CTSSPRAGGHYEQYF.

This CDR3 is CASSLIQGREKLFF. CDR3 coding DNA: TGTGCCAGCAGTTTAATCCAGGGGAGAGAAAAACTGTTTTTT. V is TRBV12-3 or TRBV12-4 and J is TRBJ1-4, with TRBD1 as a possible D gene (6 bases). The CDR3 runs 14 residues. Trimming removed 2 bases from V and 8 bases from J, with 12 bases in between.